This T cell receptor beta chain derives from a study of beta chain features in type 1 diabetes. Study-level results: A possible short-template PCR bias applies equally to patients and controls.

Of note for this clone: Its antigen is as yet unknown.

The study reverse transcribed the entire isolated RNA, so it sequenced expressed TCRB transcripts. This table comes from immunoSEQ multiplex PCR, and its TCRdb copy is limited to in-frame clones, with some not included. The sample has roughly 140,000 clones; over 8.5% are singletons. This CDR3 is 15 amino acids long. Trimming at V came to 0 bases and at J to 6 bases, leaving 3 bases not matched to a gene. The germline CDR1 and CDR2 sequences are SGHRS and YFSETQ. A single heparinised blood sample, averaging approximately 100 mL, was obtained per donor. This chain connects TRBV5-1 to TRBJ2-2, with 9 bases fitting TRBD2. Sequencing was performed on central memory CD4+ T cells from blood. The sequence derives from a man aged 18 to 35 in good health. The CDR3 loop reads CASSLGLAAAGELFF. CDR3 DNA: TGCGCCAGCAGCTTGGGACTAGCGGCTGCCGGGGAGCTGTTTTTT.